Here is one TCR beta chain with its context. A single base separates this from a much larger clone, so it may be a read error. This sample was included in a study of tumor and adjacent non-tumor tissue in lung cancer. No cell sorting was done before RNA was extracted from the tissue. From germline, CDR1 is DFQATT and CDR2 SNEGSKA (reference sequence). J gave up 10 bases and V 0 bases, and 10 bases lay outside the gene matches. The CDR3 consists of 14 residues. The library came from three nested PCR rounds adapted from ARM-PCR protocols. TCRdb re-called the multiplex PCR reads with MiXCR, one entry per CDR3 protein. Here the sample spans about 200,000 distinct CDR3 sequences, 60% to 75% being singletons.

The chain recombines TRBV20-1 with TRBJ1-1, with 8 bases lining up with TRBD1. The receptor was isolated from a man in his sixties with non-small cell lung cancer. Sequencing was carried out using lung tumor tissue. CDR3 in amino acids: CSARERAGGLVAFF. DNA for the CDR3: TGCAGTGCTAGAGAGCGGGCAGGGGGCCTCGTAGCTTTCTTT.